Presented here are 15 T cell receptor beta chains from one specimen sequenced in a study of T cell responses to AZD1222 COVID-19 vaccine (dated by TCRdb to the early 2020s). The library was generated by the immunoSEQ multiplex PCR assay. The table was pulled from immuneACCESS by TCRdb, which kept in-frame rearrangements only. Such tables lose some clones; where checked, under half of the loss comes from unresolved V genes, and the rest has no known cause. For this sample there are over 120,000 clones; more than 90% appear just once. Approximately 4.8% of the sample is taken by the ten largest. In the paper's terms, the time point label means: baseline before first vaccination. The sequences come from peripheral blood, collected on day 0 of AZD1222 vaccination. These receptors were obtained from an adult in good health.

The chain links TRBV28 to TRBJ2-7; 8 bases are shared with TRBD1. The CDR3 has 17 amino acids. Looked up from germline, CDR1 is MDHEN and CDR2 is SYDVKM. V gave up 2 bases and J gave up 4 bases; unmatched junction bases: 13. The CDR3 bases are TGTGCCAGCAGTTTAAGCGACAGGGGTATTGGGGGGTACGAGCAGTACTTC. Translation gives CASSLSDRGIGGYEQYF.

The chain combines TRBV5-1 with TRBJ2-5, with D perhaps TRBD2 (5 bases). From germline, CDR1 is SGHRS and CDR2 YFSETQ. V was shortened by 7 bases and J by 5 bases, with 12 bases between the two germline ends. There are 12 residues in the CDR3. The CDR3 DNA sequence: TGCGCCAGCTCGGGGTTGCGGGAGACCCAGTACTTC. Protein product: CASSGLRETQYF.

The chain has TRBV2 and TRBJ1-2; TRBD1 matches at 8 bases. V lost 4 bases to trimming and J lost 4 bases; unmatched junction nucleotides: 8. CDR3 length: 15 amino acids. Looked up from germline, CDR1 is SNHLY and CDR2 is FYNNEI. The CDR3 region has the DNA TGTGCCAGCAGTGCCACAGGGGGAAGCCTCTATGGCTACACCTTC. Amino acid sequence: CASSATGGSLYGYTF.

The chain joins TRBV9 to TRBJ2-1; the D gene is possibly TRBD2 (6 bases). The germline V gene encodes CDR1 SGDLS and CDR2 YYNGEE. The CDR3 covers 17 residues. V lost 0 bases and J lost 5, with 18 bases in between. The CDR3 loop is CASSVVTGDGPDNEQFF. In DNA, the CDR3 is TGTGCCAGCAGCGTAGTTACGGGGGATGGCCCGGACAATGAGCAGTTCTTC.

J is TRBJ2-3 and V is TRBV5-1; TRBD2 aligns across 11 bases. V lost 0 bases and J lost 4; bases outside the gene matches: 10. The CDR3 is 18 amino acids. The germline gives CDR1 SGHRS, CDR2 YFSETQ. CDR3 bases: TGCGCCAGCAGCTTGGGGCTAGCGGGGGGCCCTTTTCCAGATACGCAGTATTTT. Translated, it gives CASSLGLAGGPFPDTQYF.

CDR3 amino acids: CASSLSVASYEQYF. The CDR3 DNA reads as TGCGCCAGCAGCTTGTCCGTAGCCTCCTACGAGCAGTACTTC. This rearrangement joins TRBV5-1 to TRBJ2-7; D is unresolved. V was pared by 1 base and J by 0 bases, with 8 bases between. Germline V CDR1 and CDR2: SGHRS, YFSETQ. CDR3 length: 14 residues.

The chain recombines TRBV28 with TRBJ1-2; no definite D call. The V end lost 4 bases, the J end lost 10 bases, and 16 bases lay between the germline ends. Germline assignment: CDR1 MDHEN and CDR2 SYDVKM. This CDR3 region has 13 residues. The CDR3 loop reads CASSSGLRRTYTF. In DNA, the CDR3 is TGTGCCAGCAGTTCTGGGCTCCGAAGGACCTACACCTTC.

This clone was observed a few times. The chain is built from TRBV5-1 and TRBJ2-2; D remains ambiguous. The CDR3 spans 15 residues. In germline, CDR1 is SGHRS, CDR2 YFSETQ. Trimming removed 0 bases at V and 0 bases at J, with 6 bases between. The CDR3 loop is CASSLGHTNTGELFF. In DNA, the CDR3 is TGCGCCAGCAGCTTGGGACACACGAACACCGGGGAGCTGTTTTTT. Full variable domain (outside the CDR3, taken from reference TRBV5-1 and TRBJ2-2): KAGVTQTPRYLIKTRGQQVTLSCSPISGHRSVSWYQQTPGQGLQFLFEYFSETQRNKGNFPGRFSGRQFSNSRSEMNVSTLELGDSALYLCASSLGHTNTGELFFGEGSRLTVL.

The J gene is TRBJ1-2, the V gene TRBV5-4, with 10 bases identical to TRBD1. This CDR3 region has 14 residues. V was clipped by 4 bases and J by 7 bases; unmatched bases: 7. CDR1 is SGHNT and CDR2 is YYREEE in the germline V gene (reference sequence). The CDR3 here is CASSTGQGETGYTF. CDR3 sequence (DNA): TGTGCCAGCAGCACTGGACAGGGGGAGACTGGCTACACCTTC. The complete variable domain, with remaining parts taken from reference TRBV5-4 and TRBJ1-2, reads ETGVTQSPTHLIKTRGQQVTLRCSSQSGHNTVSWYQQALGQGPQFIFQYYREEENGRGNFPPRFSGLQFPNYSSELNVNALELDDSALYLCASSTGQGETGYTFGSGTRLTVV.

The V gene is TRBV28, the J gene TRBJ1-5; TRBD1 aligns across 12 bases. This CDR3 has 16 amino acids. V gave up 3 bases and J gave up 6 bases; unmatched junction bases: 6. Germline assignment: CDR1 MDHEN and CDR2 SYDVKM. DNA of the CDR3: TGTGCCAGCAGTTTCGGAGGGACAGGGGGCGTTCAGCCCCAGCATTTT. Translated, it gives CASSFGGTGGVQPQHF.

The V gene is TRBV25-1, the J gene TRBJ1-3, with D possibly TRBD1 on 5 matching bases. Germline V lookup: CDR1 MGHDK, CDR2 SYGVNS. V was clipped by 6 bases and J by 0 bases, with 12 bases between them. This CDR3 is built from 15 residues. CDR3 region: CASSPGGSSGNTIYF. The DNA of the CDR3 is TGTGCCAGCAGCCCCGGGGGGAGCTCTGGAAACACCATATATTTT.

This chain connects TRBV6-5 to TRBJ1-2, with D perhaps matching TRBD1 (5 bases). The germline gives CDR1 MNHEY, CDR2 SVGAGI. V was cut by 5 bases and J by 11 bases, with 21 bases left in between. The CDR3 is made up of 14 amino acids. The CDR3, as DNA: TGTGCCAGCAGTCCCCAAGGGGAACAGATGTCTTACACCTTC. Protein sequence: CASSPQGEQMSYTF.

The chain combines TRBV7-2 with TRBJ2-2; D gene unclear. Germline V lookup: CDR1 SGHTA, CDR2 FQGNSA. The CDR3 is 16 residues long. The germline V and J ends were trimmed by 1 base and 5 bases, with 14 bases remaining between them. Here the CDR3 reads CASSLVLAVLTGELFF. CDR3 sequence (DNA): TGTGCCAGCAGCTTAGTTCTGGCGGTCCTTACCGGGGAGCTGTTTTTT. Drawing the rest from reference TRBV7-2 and TRBJ2-2, the complete variable domain is GAGVSQSPSNKVTEKGKDVELRCDPISGHTALYWYRQSLGQGLEFLIYFQGNSAPDKSGLPSDRFSAERTGGSVSTLTIQRTQQEDSAVYLCASSLVLAVLTGELFFGEGSRLTVL.

V usage is TRBV19 and J usage is TRBJ2-3, with a tentative D call TRBD1 (6 bases). CDR1 is LNHDA, CDR2 SQIVND, per germline (reference sequence). The V and J ends lost 5 bases and 7 bases respectively, with 19 bases between them. There are 15 residues in the CDR3. The CDR3 DNA reads as TGTGCCAGTAGTCTTGGACTGGCGAGGGGGTATACGCAGTATTTT. It specifies CASSLGLARGYTQYF.

The rearrangement uses TRBV7-9 and TRBJ2-2; no clear D gene. The CDR3 is made up of 15 amino acids. CDR1 and CDR2 (germline): SEHNR, FQNEAQ (reference sequence). V was cut by 3 bases and J by 2 bases, with 10 bases left in between. The CDR3 region is CASSLNSVNTGELFF. For the CDR3, the DNA is TGTGCCAGCAGCTTGAACTCAGTTAACACCGGGGAGCTGTTTTTT.